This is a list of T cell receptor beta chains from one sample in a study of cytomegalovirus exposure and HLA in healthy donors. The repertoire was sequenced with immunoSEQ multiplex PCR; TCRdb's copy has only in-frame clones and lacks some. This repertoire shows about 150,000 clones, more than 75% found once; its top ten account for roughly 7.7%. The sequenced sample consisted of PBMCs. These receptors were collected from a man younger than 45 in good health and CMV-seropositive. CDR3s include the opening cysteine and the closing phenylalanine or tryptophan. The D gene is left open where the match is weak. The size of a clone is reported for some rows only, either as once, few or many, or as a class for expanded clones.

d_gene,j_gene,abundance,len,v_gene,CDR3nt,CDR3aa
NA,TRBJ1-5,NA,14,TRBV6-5,TGTGCCAGTCGGCTGGGGGGGGGAAATCAGCCCCAGCATTTT,CASRLGGGNQPQHF
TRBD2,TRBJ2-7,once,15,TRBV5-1,TGCGCCAGCAGCCAGACTAGCGGGGGAGCCTACGAGCAGTACTTC,CASSQTSGGAYEQYF
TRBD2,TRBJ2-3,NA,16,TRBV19,TGTGCCAGTAGTATAGGTTCGGGAGGACCCGCAGATACGCAGTATTTT,CASSIGSGGPADTQYF
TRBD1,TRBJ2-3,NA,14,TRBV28,TGTGCCAGCGCCGAGGGGGCGCGAGCAGATACGCAGTATTTT,CASAEGARADTQYF
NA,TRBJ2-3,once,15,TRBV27,TGTGCCAGCAGTCAACAGGGCCTCCCACTAGATACGCAGTATTTT,CASSQQGLPLDTQYF
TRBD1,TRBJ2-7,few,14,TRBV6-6,TGTGCCAGCCTCACAGGGGGCGCTTCCTACGAGCAGTACTTC,CASLTGGASYEQYF
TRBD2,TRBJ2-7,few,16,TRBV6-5,TGTGCCAGCAGTTACTCCAGGACTAGCGGGAGCTACGAGCAGTACTTC,CASSYSRTSGSYEQYF
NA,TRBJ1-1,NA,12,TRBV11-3,TGTGCCAGCAGCGGGGGGGGCACTGAAGCTTTCTTT,CASSGGGTEAFF
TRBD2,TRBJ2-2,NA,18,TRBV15,TGTGCCACCAGCAGAGATTCGACTAGCGGGGGGCCCGGCGGGGAGCTGTTTTTT,CATSRDSTSGGPGGELFF
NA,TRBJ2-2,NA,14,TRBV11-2,TGTGCCAGCAGCTTAGCACAGTACACCGGGGAGCTGTTTTTT,CASSLAQYTGELFF
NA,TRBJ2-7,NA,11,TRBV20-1,TGCAGTGCTCCGTCTTCCTACGAGCAGTACTTC,CSAPSSYEQYF
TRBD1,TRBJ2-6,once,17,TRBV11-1,TGTGCCAGCAGCTCCCGGACAGGCCAATCTGGGGCCAACGTCCTGACTTTC,CASSSRTGQSGANVLTF
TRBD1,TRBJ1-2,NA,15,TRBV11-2,TGTGCCAGCAGCTTAGGGACAGGTTCCTCCGTTGGCTACACCTTC,CASSLGTGSSVGYTF
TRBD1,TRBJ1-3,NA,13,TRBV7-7,TGTGCCAGCAGCTCGGGACAGGGAAACACCATATATTTT,CASSSGQGNTIYF
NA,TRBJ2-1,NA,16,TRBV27,TGTGCCAGCAGTGGAGGGACTCTATCCCCGCTAAGTGAGCAGTTCTTC,CASSGGTLSPLSEQFF
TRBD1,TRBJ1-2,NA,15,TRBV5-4,TGTGCCAGCAGTCGGGGCGGGACAGGGGTCGATGGCTACACCTTC,CASSRGGTGVDGYTF
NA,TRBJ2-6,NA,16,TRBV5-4,TGTGCCAGCAGCTTGAAAAGAGAGGCTGGGGCCAACGTCCTGACTTTC,CASSLKREAGANVLTF
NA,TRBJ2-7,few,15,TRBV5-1,TGCGCCAGCAGCTTGGGACAGGAGGACTCCTACGAGCAGTACTTC,CASSLGQEDSYEQYF
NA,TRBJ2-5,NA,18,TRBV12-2,TGTGCAAGTCGCTTTCCGGTCGGGGGTAGCGGGGGCCAAGAGACCCAGTACTTC,CASRFPVGGSGGQETQYF
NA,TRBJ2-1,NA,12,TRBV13,TGTGCCAGCAGCGCTAGGTACAATGAGCAGTTCTTC,CASSARYNEQFF
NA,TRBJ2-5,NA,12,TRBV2,TGTGCCAGCAGTGAGGGGAGAGAGACCCAGTACTTC,CASSEGRETQYF
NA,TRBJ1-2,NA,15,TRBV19,TGTGCCGCCAGAGGGGGAGTAACGGGGAACTATGGCTACACCTTC,CAARGGVTGNYGYTF
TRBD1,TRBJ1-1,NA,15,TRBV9,TGTGCCAGCAGCCCCGAGGGGGCCCAGAACACTGAAGCTTTCTTT,CASSPEGAQNTEAFF
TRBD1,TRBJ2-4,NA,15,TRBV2,TGTGCCAGCAGTGGGCGACAGGGGGCGAGGAACATTCAGTACTTC,CASSGRQGARNIQYF
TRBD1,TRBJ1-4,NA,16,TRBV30,TGTGCCTGGAGTGCGGGAAAGGGACAGGGTGGGGAAAAACTGTTTTTT,CAWSAGKGQGGEKLFF
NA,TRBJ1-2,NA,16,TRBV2,TGTGCCAGCAGTGAATTACCCCCCAGGGCCCGAAGTGGCTACACCTTC,CASSELPPRARSGYTF
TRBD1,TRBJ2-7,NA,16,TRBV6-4,TGTGCCAGCAGTGACGCCTGGGACAGGGAGACCTACGAGCAGTACTTC,CASSDAWDRETYEQYF
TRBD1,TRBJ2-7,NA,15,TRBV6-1,TGTGCCAGCAGTGAAATGGTGACAGGGGGCGCCGAGCAGTACTTC,CASSEMVTGGAEQYF
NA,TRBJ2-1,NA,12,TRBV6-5,TGTGCCAGCAGTGAAACAGGCAATGAGCAGTTCTTC,CASSETGNEQFF
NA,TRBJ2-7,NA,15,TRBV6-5,TGTGCCAGCAGTTATCGGGACAACCCTAGCTACGAGCAGTACTTC,CASSYRDNPSYEQYF
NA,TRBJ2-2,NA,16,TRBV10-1,TGCGCCAGCAGTGAGTCGCGGGCCTTCGGCACCGGGGAGCTGTTTTTT,CASSESRAFGTGELFF
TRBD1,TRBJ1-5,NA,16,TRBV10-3,TGTGCCATCAGCGCCCGGGACAGGGATAGCAATCAGCCCCAGCATTTT,CAISARDRDSNQPQHF
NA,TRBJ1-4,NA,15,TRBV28,TGTGCCAGCGGCCTTCTGGAGGGCGGGAGTGAAAAACTGTTTTTT,CASGLLEGGSEKLFF
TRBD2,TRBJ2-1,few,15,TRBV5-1,TGCGCCAGCAGCGCGACTAGCGGCTCCTACAATGAGCAGTTCTTC,CASSATSGSYNEQFF
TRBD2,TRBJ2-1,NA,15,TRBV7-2,TGTGCCAGCAGCCCTGGGACTAGCGCCTACAATGAGCAGTTCTTC,CASSPGTSAYNEQFF
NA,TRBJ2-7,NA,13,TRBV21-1,TGTGCCAGCAGCAAATGGGGTTGGGGGGAGCGGTACTTC,CASSKWGWGERYF
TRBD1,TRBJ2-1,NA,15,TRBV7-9,TGTGCCAGCAGCTTCAAACAGGGGGCCCACAATGAGCAGTTCTTC,CASSFKQGAHNEQFF
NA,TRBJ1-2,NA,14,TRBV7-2,TGTGCCAGCAGCTCCGCCGGACTTAACTATGGCTACACCTTC,CASSSAGLNYGYTF
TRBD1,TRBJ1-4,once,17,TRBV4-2,TGTGCCAGCAGCCAATTGGGACAGACCGCAACTAATGAAAAACTGTTTTTT,CASSQLGQTATNEKLFF
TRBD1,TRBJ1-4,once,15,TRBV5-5,TGTGCCAGCAACATCAGGGGGCGGGCGGGTGAAAAACTGTTTTTT,CASNIRGRAGEKLFF
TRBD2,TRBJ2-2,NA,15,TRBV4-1,TGCGCCAGCAGCCGGGGGACTAGCGGCACCGGGGAGCTGTTTTTT,CASSRGTSGTGELFF
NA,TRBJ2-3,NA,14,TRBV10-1,TGCGCCAGCAGTGAGGTCGGGGAGCGAGATACGCAGTATTTT,CASSEVGERDTQYF
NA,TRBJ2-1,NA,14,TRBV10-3,TGTGCCATCAGTGAATCTAGTGCCTACAATGAGCAGTTCTTC,CAISESSAYNEQFF
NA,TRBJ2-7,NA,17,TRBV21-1,TGTGCCAGCAGCAAAAGGCGCGACAGCGCAACTCTCTACGAGCAGTACTTC,CASSKRRDSATLYEQYF
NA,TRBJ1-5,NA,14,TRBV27,TGTGCCAGCTTAGGGGCACCTACCAATCAGCCCCAGCATTTT,CASLGAPTNQPQHF
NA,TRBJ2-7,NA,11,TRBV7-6,TGTGCCAGCAGCTCCACCGGCGAGCAGTACTTC,CASSSTGEQYF
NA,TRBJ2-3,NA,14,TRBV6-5,TGTGCCAGCAGTTACTCTGCGGTTCAGGGTACGCAGTATTTT,CASSYSAVQGTQYF
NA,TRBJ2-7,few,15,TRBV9,TGTGCCAGCAGCGTAGGGGGAGGATCAGGACACGAGCAGTACTTC,CASSVGGGSGHEQYF
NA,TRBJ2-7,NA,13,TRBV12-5,TGTGCTAGTGTTGCGGATTTGGCCTACGAGCAGTACTTC,CASVADLAYEQYF
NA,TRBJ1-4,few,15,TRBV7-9,TGTGCCAGCAGCTTAGAAGCGTTGTTAAATGAAAAACTGTTTTTT,CASSLEALLNEKLFF